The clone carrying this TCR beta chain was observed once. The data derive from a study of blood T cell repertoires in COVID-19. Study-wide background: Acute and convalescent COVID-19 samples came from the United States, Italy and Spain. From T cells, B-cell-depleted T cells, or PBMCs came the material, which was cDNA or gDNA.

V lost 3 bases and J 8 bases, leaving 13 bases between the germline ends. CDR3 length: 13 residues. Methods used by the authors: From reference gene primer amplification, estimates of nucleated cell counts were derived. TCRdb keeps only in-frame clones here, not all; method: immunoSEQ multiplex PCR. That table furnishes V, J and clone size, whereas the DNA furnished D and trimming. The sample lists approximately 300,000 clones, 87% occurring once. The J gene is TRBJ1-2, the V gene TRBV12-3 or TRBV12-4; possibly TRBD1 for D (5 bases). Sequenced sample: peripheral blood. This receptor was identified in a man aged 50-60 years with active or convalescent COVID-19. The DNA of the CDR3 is TGTGCCAGCAGTTTGTCGGGGGGTCGGGGCTACACCTTC. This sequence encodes CASSLSGGRGYTF.